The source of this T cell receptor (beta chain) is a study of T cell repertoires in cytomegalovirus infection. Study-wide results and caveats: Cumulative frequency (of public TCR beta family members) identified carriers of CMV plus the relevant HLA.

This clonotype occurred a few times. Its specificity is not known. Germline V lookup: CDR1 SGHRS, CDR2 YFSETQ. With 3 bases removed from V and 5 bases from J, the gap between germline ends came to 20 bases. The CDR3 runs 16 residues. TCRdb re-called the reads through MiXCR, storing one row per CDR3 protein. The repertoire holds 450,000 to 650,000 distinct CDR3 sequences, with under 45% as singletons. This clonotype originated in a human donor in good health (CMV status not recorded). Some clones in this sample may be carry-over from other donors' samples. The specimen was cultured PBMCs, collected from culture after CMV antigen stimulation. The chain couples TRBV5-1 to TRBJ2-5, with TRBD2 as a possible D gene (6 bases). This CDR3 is CASSSSLASVGETQYF. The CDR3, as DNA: TGCGCCAGCAGCTCCAGCCTAGCGAGCGTGGGGGAGACCCAGTACTTC.